These T cell receptor beta chains were read from a single sample in a study of cytomegalovirus exposure and HLA in healthy donors. Sequencing was performed with immunoSEQ multiplex PCR; in TCRdb, only in-frame clones are kept and a portion is missing. Recorded for this sample: 75,000 to 85,000 clones. The sequenced sample consisted of PBMCs. Receptor source: a man aged 45-65 years in good health and CMV-seronegative. The CDR3 runs from the conserved cysteine through the conserved F or W. A D gene is named only where the DNA matches it firmly.

>TRBJ2-1|TRBV19|-
CASSMYGTGDEQFF
TGTGCCAGTAGTATGTACGGTACGGGAGATGAGCAGTTCTTC
>TRBJ1-2|TRBV29-1|-
CSVERPNYGYTF
TGCAGCGTTGAGAGGCCTAACTATGGCTACACCTTC
>TRBJ2-2|TRBV4-2|TRBD2
CASSQGLAGNTGELFF
TGTGCCAGCAGCCAAGGACTAGCGGGGAACACCGGGGAGCTGTTTTTT
>TRBJ1-2|TRBV15|TRBD1
CATSSGGTGANYGYTF
TGTGCCACCAGCAGTGGAGGGACAGGGGCCAACTATGGCTACACCTTC
>TRBJ1-2|TRBV27|TRBD1
CASSRQGGNYGYTF
TGTGCCAGCAGTAGACAGGGGGGGAACTATGGCTACACCTTC
>TRBJ2-7|TRBV28|-
CASSSTVPYEQYF
TGTGCCAGCAGTTCGACAGTACCCTACGAGCAGTACTTC
>TRBJ1-5|TRBV25-1|-
CASSEYGGADQPQHF
TGTGCCAGCAGTGAATATGGGGGGGCTGATCAGCCCCAGCATTTT
>TRBJ1-5|TRBV28|-
CASSQHPGSVGGNQPQHF
TGTGCCAGCAGTCAACACCCGGGATCCGTAGGCGGCAATCAGCCCCAGCATTTT
>TRBJ1-3|TRBV30|-
CAWSERGTTIYF
TGTGCCTGGAGCGAACGCGGGACGACCATATATTTT
>TRBJ2-7|TRBV28|TRBD1
CASSLTQGDSDEQYF
TGTGCCAGCAGTTTAACCCAAGGGGACAGCGACGAGCAGTACTTC
>TRBJ1-2|TRBV27|-
CASSLGPQEGYGYTF
TGTGCCAGCAGTTTAGGCCCCCAGGAGGGCTATGGCTACACCTTC
>TRBJ2-3|TRBV30|-
CAWRWGGAGTDTQYF
TGTGCCTGGAGGTGGGGGGGGGCAGGCACAGATACGCAGTATTTT
>TRBJ1-6|TRBV30|TRBD1
CACQGARHSPLHF
TGTGCCTGCCAGGGGGCGAGACATTCACCCCTCCACTTT
>TRBJ1-1|TRBV28|TRBD1
CASSLPGTDGAFF
TGTGCCAGCAGTTTACCCGGGACAGACGGAGCTTTCTTT
>TRBJ1-6|TRBV4-3|-
CASSQGNPRGGYNSPLHF
TGCGCCAGCAGCCAAGGTAACCCCCGGGGGGGGTATAATTCACCCCTCCACTTT
>TRBJ2-7|TRBV28|TRBD1
CASSTGTGSYEQYF
TGTGCCAGCAGCACTGGGACAGGGTCCTACGAGCAGTACTTC
>TRBJ1-2|TRBV27|-
CASSSGAGGGYTF
TGTGCCAGCAGTTCGGGGGCGGGGGGTGGCTACACCTTC
>TRBJ2-5|TRBV19|-
CASIPTGGGQETQYF
TGTGCCAGTATCCCCACAGGGGGGGGTCAGGAGACCCAGTACTTC
>TRBJ1-1|TRBV10-3|-
CAIQNQGEAFF
TGTGCCATCCAAAATCAGGGTGAAGCTTTCTTT
>TRBJ2-7|TRBV2|TRBD1
CASRTNRGPYEQYF
TGTGCCAGCAGAACGAACAGGGGTCCTTACGAGCAGTACTTC
>TRBJ1-3|TRBV4-2|TRBD1
CASSQDEGQGIGNTIYF
TGTGCCAGCAGCCAAGATGAGGGACAGGGAATCGGCAACACCATATATTTT
>TRBJ1-1|TRBV16|-
CASSRSTGPAEAFF
TGTGCCAGCAGCCGATCCACAGGGCCCGCTGAAGCTTTCTTT
>TRBJ2-7|TRBV6-5|-
CASRSPVGSYEQYF
TGTGCCAGCAGATCGCCCGTCGGTTCCTACGAGCAGTACTTC
>TRBJ1-1|TRBV7-9|-
CASSSSAGTEAFF
TGTGCCAGCAGCTCCTCGGCGGGAACTGAAGCTTTCTTT
>TRBJ1-3|TRBV7-9|-
CASSLAGQSYSGNTIYF
TGTGCCAGCAGCTTAGCCGGACAGTCTTACTCTGGAAACACCATATATTTT
>TRBJ1-1|TRBV7-3|-
CASSTQENTEAFF
TGTGCCAGCAGCACACAGGAGAACACTGAAGCTTTCTTT
>TRBJ1-1|TRBV27|-
CASSPYTAVNTEAFF
TGTGCCAGCAGTCCGTATACAGCTGTGAACACTGAAGCTTTCTTT
>TRBJ2-3|TRBV18|-
CASSPGGVPTDTQYF
TGTGCCAGCTCACCAGGCGGGGTACCCACAGATACGCAGTATTTT
>TRBJ1-2|TRBV5-1|TRBD1
CASSLGTGNGYTF
TGCGCCAGCAGCTTGGGGACAGGGAATGGCTACACCTTC
>TRBJ1-2|TRBV6-6|TRBD1
CASSYLGTGGNGYTF
TGTGCCAGCAGTTACCTAGGGACAGGGGGCAATGGCTACACCTTC
>TRBJ1-1|TRBV4-1|-
CASSQAQWVASEAFF
TGCGCCAGCAGCCAAGCCCAGTGGGTAGCGTCTGAAGCTTTCTTT
>TRBJ2-1|TRBV12-5|TRBD1
CASGFAGGREQFF
TGTGCTAGTGGTTTCGCAGGGGGAAGGGAGCAGTTCTTC
>TRBJ2-1|TRBV7-9|-
CASSLAVGEGMFF
TGTGCCAGCAGCTTAGCGGTGGGAGAGGGAATGTTCTTC
>TRBJ2-5|TRBV6-5|TRBD1
CASSYSPQGAGETQYF
TGTGCCAGCAGTTACTCCCCGCAGGGGGCGGGGGAGACCCAGTACTTC
>TRBJ2-1|TRBV6-6|TRBD2
CASSYWGGSAYNEQFF
TGTGCCAGCAGTTACTGGGGGGGATCTGCCTACAATGAGCAGTTCTTC
>TRBJ1-2|TRBV7-9|TRBD1
CASSFTGDYGYTF
TGTGCCAGCAGCTTTACAGGGGACTATGGCTACACCTTC
>TRBJ2-7|TRBV28|TRBD1
CASSTSGTGVYEQYF
TGTGCCAGCAGTACGTCCGGGACAGGGGTGTACGAGCAGTACTTC
>TRBJ1-1|TRBV5-1|-
CASSRGGAGNTEAFF
TGCGCCAGCAGTCGGGGGGGGGCCGGGAACACTGAAGCTTTCTTT
>TRBJ1-1|TRBV7-2|TRBD1
CASSSRDRQNTEAFF
TGTGCCAGCAGCTCTCGGGACAGACAAAACACTGAAGCTTTCTTT
>TRBJ1-5|TRBV6-5|-
CASSFGGADQPQHF
TGTGCCAGCAGCTTTGGGGGGGCTGATCAGCCCCAGCATTTT
>TRBJ1-2|TRBV5-1|TRBD1
CASGLEAQGAGGYTF
TGCGCCAGCGGCTTGGAAGCCCAGGGGGCTGGCGGCTACACCTTC
>TRBJ1-2|TRBV27|-
CASSSGQGWGYTF
TGTGCCAGCAGTTCGGGTCAGGGCTGGGGCTACACCTTC
>TRBJ2-4|TRBV13|TRBD1
CASSEGIQGEGDIQYF
TGTGCCAGCAGCGAAGGTATCCAGGGGGAAGGAGACATTCAGTACTTC
>TRBJ1-1|TRBV5-1|-
CASSLSGPGEAFF
TGCGCCAGCAGCTTGTCAGGCCCCGGAGAAGCTTTCTTT
>TRBJ1-2|TRBV29-1|TRBD1
CSVSSGTGNYGYTF
TGCAGCGTTAGTTCCGGGACAGGGAACTATGGCTACACCTTC